This T cell receptor (beta chain) was profiled in a study of cytomegalovirus exposure and HLA in healthy donors. Regarding the study as a whole: Roughly 170 TCR beta chains were listed as cytomegalovirus-associated. When analyzed later, the rates of TCR association showed variation by HLA locus, with DRB1 the most and HLA-C the fewest.

In the case of this clone: No antigen is known for it.

The PCR ran on 60 Vbeta and 13 Jbeta primers. Sequenced by immunoSEQ multiplex PCR; TCRdb stores in-frame clones only, minus some. The table includes under 110,000 clones, roughly 85% detected once. The receptor's source is a man aged 25 to 40 in good health and CMV-seronegative. The sequencing input was PBMCs.

CDR3 region: CASSLVQGSEAFF. CDR3 nucleotides: TGTGCCAGCAGCTTAGTCCAGGGCTCTGAAGCTTTCTTT. The V call is TRBV7-9, the J call TRBJ1-1; tentative D call: TRBD1 (5 bases). This CDR3 spans 13 amino acids. The germline V and J ends were trimmed by 1 base and 6 bases, with 9 bases remaining between them. CDR1 is SEHNR, CDR2 FQNEAQ, per germline (reference sequence).